This is a list of T cell receptor beta chains from one sample in a study of read filtering for tumor transcriptome and immune sequencing. TCRdb passed the reads through MiXCR, listing each CDR3 protein once. This table holds approximately 140,000 distinct CDR3 sequences, over 10% found once. Material: a population of CD138-negative cells sorted from bone marrow. The receptors stem from a donor aged 40 or older with multiple myeloma. CDR3s include the opening cysteine and the closing phenylalanine or tryptophan. D genes are given only for firm matches. Where a row states a size, it is once, few, many or the class of an expanded clone; other rows omit it.

D gene,V gene,clone size,J gene,CDR3 DNA,CDR3 protein
NA,TRBV7-3,many,TRBJ1-1,TGTGCCAGCAGCTCAACAGGGTTCACTGAAGCTTTCTTT,CASSSTGFTEAFF
NA,TRBV10-3,many,TRBJ2-5,TGTGCCATCAGTAGACTGGCTCAGGAGGGAGGGACCCAGTACTTC,CAISRLAQEGGTQYF
NA,TRBV7-2,many,TRBJ2-2,TGTGCCAGCAGCTTGTCGGGACGACGGACCGGGGAGCTGTTTTTT,CASSLSGRRTGELFF
NA,TRBV18,many,TRBJ1-1,TGTGCCAGCTCACCACCGCCCGGTGACAACGCTTTCTTT,CASSPPPGDNAFF
NA,TRBV5-1,many,TRBJ2-4,TGCGCCAGCAGCTTGGAGGGGCCCAAAAACATTCAGTACTTC,CASSLEGPKNIQYF
TRBD2,TRBV7-2,few,TRBJ2-2,TGTGCCAGCAGCGGCACAGTGGGAGGGAGGGAGGCCGGGGAGCTGTTTTTT,CASSGTVGGREAGELFF
NA,TRBV30,few,TRBJ1-2,TGTGCCTGGAGTCCCCCGGCCCTCCGCGGCTACACCTTC,CAWSPPALRGYTF
NA,TRBV7-9,many,TRBJ1-1,TGTGCCAGCAGCTTAGTAAGGGGCGGAGGGACTGAAGCTTTCTTT,CASSLVRGGGTEAFF
NA,TRBV7-9,many,TRBJ2-2,TGTGCCAGCAGCCCAACGAGAGGGGCCGGGGAGCTGTTTTTT,CASSPTRGAGELFF
TRBD2,TRBV7-8,many,TRBJ2-7,TGTGCCAGCAGCTCTAGGCGACTAGCGGGAGTCTACGAGCAGTACTTC,CASSSRRLAGVYEQYF
TRBD2,TRBV5-3,NA,TRBJ2-7,TGTGCCAGAAGCTACCCGGGACTACTATACGGGCAGTACTTT,CARSYPGLLYGQYF
TRBD1,TRBV6-1,many,TRBJ1-1,TGTGCCAGCTCCCTGGGACAGGGGATTGAAGCTTTCTTT,CASSLGQGIEAFF
NA,TRBV2,many,TRBJ2-1,TGTGCCAGCGTTAAATATGGGGGGTTCGAGCAGTTCTTC,CASVKYGGFEQFF
NA,TRBV6-2/TRBV6-3,many,TRBJ2-7,TGTGCCAGCAGTAACCGACACGGGCGGGGAAGCGACGAGCAGTACTTC,CASSNRHGRGSDEQYF
NA,TRBV6-6,many,TRBJ2-5,TGTGCCAGCAGTTACAGGGCGGTGGGAGAGACCCAGTACTTC,CASSYRAVGETQYF
TRBD2,TRBV5-1,many,TRBJ2-3,TGCGCCAGCAGCGGGATTGGGCTAGCGGGAGGGCCGTCAGGCACAGATACGCAGTATTTT,CASSGIGLAGGPSGTDTQYF
NA,TRBV27,many,TRBJ2-3,TGTGCCAGCAGACCGGGACCCGTCGATACGCAGTATTTT,CASRPGPVDTQYF
NA,TRBV4-2,NA,TRBJ1-1,TGTGCCGGCAGCCAAGATCTAATCAGGAGGAACACTGAAGCTTTCTTT,CAGSQDLIRRNTEAFF
TRBD1,TRBV20-1,few,TRBJ1-3,TGCAGTGCTAGACCCCGGGACAGGGGCGGAAACACCATATATTTT,CSARPRDRGGNTIYF